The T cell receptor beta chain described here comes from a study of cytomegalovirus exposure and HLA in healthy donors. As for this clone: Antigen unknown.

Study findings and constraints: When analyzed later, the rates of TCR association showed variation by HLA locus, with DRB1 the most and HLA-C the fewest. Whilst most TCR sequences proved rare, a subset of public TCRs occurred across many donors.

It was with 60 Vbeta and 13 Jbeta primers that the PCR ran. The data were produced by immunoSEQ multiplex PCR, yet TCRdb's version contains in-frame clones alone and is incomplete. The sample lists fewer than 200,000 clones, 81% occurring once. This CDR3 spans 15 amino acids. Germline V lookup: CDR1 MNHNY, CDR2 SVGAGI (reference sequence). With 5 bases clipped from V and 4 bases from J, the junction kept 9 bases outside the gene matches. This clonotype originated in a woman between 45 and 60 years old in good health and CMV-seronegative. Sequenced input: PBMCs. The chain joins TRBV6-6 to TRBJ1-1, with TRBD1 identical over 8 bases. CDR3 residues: CASSPGTGLTTEAFF. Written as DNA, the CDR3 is TGTGCCAGCAGTCCCGGGACAGGTTTGACCACTGAAGCTTTCTTT.